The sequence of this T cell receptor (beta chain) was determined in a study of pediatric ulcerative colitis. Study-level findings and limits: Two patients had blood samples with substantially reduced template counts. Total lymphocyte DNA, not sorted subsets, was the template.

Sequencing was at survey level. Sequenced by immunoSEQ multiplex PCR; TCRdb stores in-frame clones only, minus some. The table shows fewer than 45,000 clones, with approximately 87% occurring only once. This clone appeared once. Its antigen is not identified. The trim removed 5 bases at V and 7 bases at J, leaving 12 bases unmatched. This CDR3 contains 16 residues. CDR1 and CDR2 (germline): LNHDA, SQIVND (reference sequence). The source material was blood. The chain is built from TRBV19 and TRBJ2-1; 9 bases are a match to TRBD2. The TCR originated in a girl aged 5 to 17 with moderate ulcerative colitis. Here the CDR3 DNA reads TGTGCCAGTAGTTTTTTATCGGCGGGAGGGTCTAATGAGCAGTTCTTC. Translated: CASSFLSAGGSNEQFF.